The source of this T cell receptor (beta chain) is a study of cytomegalovirus exposure and HLA in healthy donors. A note on this clone: Its specificity is unknown.

Findings and limits, study-wide: The study listed some 160 cytomegalovirus-associated TCR beta chains. Rare TCR sequences dominated, though some public TCRs recurred in many donors.

Amplification used 60 Vbeta primers and 13 Jbeta primers. Sequenced by immunoSEQ multiplex PCR; TCRdb stores in-frame clones only, minus some. Here the sample spans approximately 190,000 clones, 75% to 90% being singletons. This CDR3 has 17 amino acids. Germline CDR1 and CDR2: SGHDN and FVKESK. J gave up 2 bases and V 3 bases, and 8 bases lay outside the gene matches. The receptor was derived from a middle-aged man in good health and CMV-seropositive. The rearrangement uses TRBV14 and TRBJ2-5, with 11 bases identical to TRBD2. The material sequenced was PBMCs. CDR3: CASSHRGGTSGQETQYF. Here the CDR3 DNA reads TGTGCCAGCAGCCACCGCGGAGGGACTAGCGGACAAGAGACCCAGTACTTC.